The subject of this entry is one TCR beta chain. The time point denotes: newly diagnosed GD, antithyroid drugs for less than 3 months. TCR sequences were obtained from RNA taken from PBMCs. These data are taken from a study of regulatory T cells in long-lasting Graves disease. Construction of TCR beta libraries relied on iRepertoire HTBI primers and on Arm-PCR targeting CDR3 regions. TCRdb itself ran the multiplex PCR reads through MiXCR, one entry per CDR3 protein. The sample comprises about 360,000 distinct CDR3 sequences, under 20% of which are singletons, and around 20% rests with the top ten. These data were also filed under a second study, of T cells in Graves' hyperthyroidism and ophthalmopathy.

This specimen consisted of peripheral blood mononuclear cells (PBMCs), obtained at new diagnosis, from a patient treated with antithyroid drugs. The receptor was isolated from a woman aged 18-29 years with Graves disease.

The chain's CDR3 is CASRTEYTYGYTF. DNA for the CDR3: TGTGCCAGCAGGACAGAGTACACCTATGGCTACACCTTC. The chain has TRBV6-1 and TRBJ1-2; maybe TRBD1 (5 bases). The CDR3 extends over 13 amino acids. The V gene lost 6 bases and the J gene lost 4 bases, with 12 bases spanning the gap. Germline assignment: CDR1 MNHNS and CDR2 SASEGT.